Included here is one T cell receptor (beta chain) sequence, with context. The antigen is not known. Primers for the PCR totalled 60 Vbeta and 13 Jbeta. Profiling relied on immunoSEQ multiplex PCR, and the TCRdb table lists in-frame clones only, not all of them. The sample has more than 60,000 clones, around 70% seen once. These data are taken from a study of cytomegalovirus exposure and HLA in healthy donors. Germline V gene lookup returns CDR1 SNHLY and CDR2 FYNNEI. V lost 7 bases and J lost 7; bases outside the gene matches: 11. The CDR3 length is 15 residues. General study points: CMV serostatus was the only immune exposure information that was available.

The TCR was taken from a man aged 40-49 years in good health and CMV-seropositive. What was sequenced was PBMCs. The chain links TRBV2 to TRBJ2-3; 10 bases map to TRBD1. The CDR3 spells CASTPGQGLLNTQYF. CDR3 sequence (DNA): TGTGCCAGCACCCCGGGACAGGGGCTTTTGAATACGCAGTATTTT.